A single sample gave rise to the 8 T cell receptor beta chains below, sequenced in a study of shared T cell receptors in the human thymus. Repertoires were generated with immunoSEQ multiplex PCR, while TCRdb's copy carries only in-frame clones and drops some. The top ten clones hold approximately 0.011% of a sample with hundreds of thousands of clones, 88% of them seen once. In addition, the sample was reused for a study of human thymus T cells.

The specimen sequenced was thymocytes. The receptor set was obtained from a boy in the first two years of life with a congenital heart defect.

The chain employs TRBV2 and TRBJ2-7, with a tentative D call TRBD2 (6 bases). The V end was cut by 6 bases, the J end by 4 bases, with 16 bases between. Per germline, CDR1 SNHLY and CDR2 FYNNEI. The CDR3 totals 14 residues. The CDR3 bases are TGTGCCAGCAGCCCACCCGAGGGGACTTACGAGCAGTACTTC. Translating gives CASSPPEGTYEQYF.

In this sample, this clone turned up a few times. V gene TRBV4-2 combines with J gene TRBJ1-3, with D unresolved. This CDR3 comprises 17 residues. CDR1 and CDR2 (germline): LGHNA, YNFKEQ. Trimming removed 0 bases at V and 0 bases at J, with 12 bases between. The CDR3 is CASSQDLTPISGNTIYF. The CDR3, as DNA: TGTGCCAGCAGCCAAGATTTGACTCCTATCTCTGGAAACACCATATATTTT.

The sample holds a few counts of this clone. The gene calls are TRBV14 and TRBJ1-1; D is possibly TRBD1 (6 bases). Germline assignment: CDR1 SGHDN and CDR2 FVKESK. Trimming pared 2 bases from V and 4 bases from J, leaving 11 bases between. The CDR3 consists of 14 residues. CDR3 bases: TGTGCCAGCAGCCAAAAGACAGGAGCCACTGAAGCTTTCTTT. This codes for CASSQKTGATEAFF. The variable domain in full, completed from reference TRBV14 and TRBJ1-1, reads EAGVTQFPSHSVIEKGQTVTLRCDPISGHDNLYWYRRVMGKEIKFLLHFVKESKQDESGMPNNRFLAERTGGTYSTLKVQPAELEDSGVYFCASSQKTGATEAFFGQGTRLTVV.

This chain joins TRBV5-6 and TRBJ2-3; 8 bases match TRBD2. V lost 2 bases, J lost 4 bases, and 6 bases stayed unmatched. Germline V lookup: CDR1 SGHDT, CDR2 YYEEEE. The CDR3 totals 15 residues. In DNA form, the CDR3 reads TGTGCCAGCAGCTTTAGCGGGGAAGGGCCAGATACGCAGTATTTT. Translating it yields CASSFSGEGPDTQYF.

The V call is TRBV6-8, the J call TRBJ2-3; TRBD2 matches at 16 bases. CDR3 size: 20 residues. J gave up 0 bases and V 2 bases, and 8 bases lay outside the gene matches. Germline assignment: CDR1 MNHGY and CDR2 SAAAGT. The CDR3 is CASSYPLGGLAGGSTDTQYF. The CDR3 nucleotides are TGTGCCAGCAGTTACCCCCTAGGGGGACTAGCGGGAGGGAGCACAGATACGCAGTATTTT.

This rearrangement joins TRBV5-1 to TRBJ2-1; 8 positions match TRBD2. The CDR3 covers 16 residues. V was pared by 1 base and J by 6 bases, with 9 bases of the junction left unmatched. CDR1 SGHRS and CDR2 YFSETQ come from the germline V gene. CDR3 in amino acids: CASSLRTGGPANEQFF. DNA of the CDR3: TGCGCCAGCAGCTTGAGGACGGGAGGGCCAGCCAATGAGCAGTTCTTC.

The CDR3 sequence: CASRGKEIQREGPYNEQFF. CDR3 DNA sequence: TGTGCCAGCAGAGGGAAGGAGATCCAGCGGGAGGGGCCCTACAATGAGCAGTTCTTC. The gene calls are TRBV2 and TRBJ2-1, with 10 bases aligning to TRBD2. The CDR3 has 19 amino acids. Germline V gene data show CDR1 as SNHLY and CDR2 as FYNNEI. The V gene end was trimmed by 6 bases and the J gene end by 2 bases; junction bases not matched to a gene: 16.

The chain employs TRBV11-1 and TRBJ2-7, with 9 bases fitting TRBD1. The germline V gene encodes CDR1 SGHAT and CDR2 FQDESV (reference sequence). With 5 bases clipped from V and 0 bases from J, the junction kept 8 bases outside the gene matches. There are 16 residues in the CDR3. The CDR3 nucleotides read TGTGCCAGCAGCCCATCGCCGGGACAGGGCTCCTACGAGCAGTACTTC. Translation gives CASSPSPGQGSYEQYF.